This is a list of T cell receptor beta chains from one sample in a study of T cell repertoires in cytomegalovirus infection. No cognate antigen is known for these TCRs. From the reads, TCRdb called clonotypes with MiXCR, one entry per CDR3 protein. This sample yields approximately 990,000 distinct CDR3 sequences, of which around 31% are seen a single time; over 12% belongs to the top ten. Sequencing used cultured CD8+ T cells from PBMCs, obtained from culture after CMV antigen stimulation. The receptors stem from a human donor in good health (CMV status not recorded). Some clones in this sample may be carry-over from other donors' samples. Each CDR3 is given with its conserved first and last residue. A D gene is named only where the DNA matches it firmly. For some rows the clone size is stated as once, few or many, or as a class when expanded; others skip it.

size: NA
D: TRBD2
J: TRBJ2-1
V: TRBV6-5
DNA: TGTGCCAGCAGTTACCCGGGACTAGCGGGAGCCTCCTACAATGAGCAGTTCTTC
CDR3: CASSYPGLAGASYNEQFF

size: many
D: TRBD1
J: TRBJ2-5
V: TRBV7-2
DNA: TGTGCCAGCAGGAATCCTCTAACAGGGGGCAGGGAGACCCAGTACTTC
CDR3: CASRNPLTGGRETQYF

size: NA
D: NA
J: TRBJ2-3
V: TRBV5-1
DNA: TGCGCCAGCACCCAGGTCCCCCAAGGGGCAGATACGCAGTATTTT
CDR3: CASTQVPQGADTQYF

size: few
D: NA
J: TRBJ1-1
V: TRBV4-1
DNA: TGCGCCAGCAGACAAGAAGGGGGGTCGGTTGAAGCTTTCTTT
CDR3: CASRQEGGSVEAFF

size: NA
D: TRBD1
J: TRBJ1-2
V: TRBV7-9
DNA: TGTGCCAGCAGCCCCTCGGGACAGGGGTATGGCTACACCTTC
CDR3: CASSPSGQGYGYTF

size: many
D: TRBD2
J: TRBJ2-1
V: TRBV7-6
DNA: TGTGCTAGCAGCTTAGCTAGCGGGGGCCACAATGAGCAGTTCTTC
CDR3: CASSLASGGHNEQFF

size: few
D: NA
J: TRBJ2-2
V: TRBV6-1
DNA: TGTGCCAGCAGTGAAATCCCCGTCGTGGGGGAGCTGTTTTTT
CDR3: CASSEIPVVGELFF

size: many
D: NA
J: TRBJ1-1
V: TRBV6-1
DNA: TGTGCCAGCAGTGAAGGACAGGACAACACTGAAGCTTTCTTT
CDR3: CASSEGQDNTEAFF

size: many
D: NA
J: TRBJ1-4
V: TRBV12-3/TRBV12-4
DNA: TGTGCCAGCGCCCAACCCGGCCTTCCCTCATCGGGGACTAATGAAAAACTGTTTTTT
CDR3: CASAQPGLPSSGTNEKLFF

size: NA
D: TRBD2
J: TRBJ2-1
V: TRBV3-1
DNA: TGTGCCAGCAGCCAAGTGTTAGAGTTCAAGCGGGGCTACAATGAGCAGTTCTTC
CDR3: CASSQVLEFKRGYNEQFF

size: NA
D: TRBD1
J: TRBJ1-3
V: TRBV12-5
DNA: TGTGCTAGTGGCCTGGACAGGGGGTATGGAAACACCATATATTTT
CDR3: CASGLDRGYGNTIYF

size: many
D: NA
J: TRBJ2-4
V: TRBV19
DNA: TGTGCCAGTAGTACGCAGGGCGTAGTGGACATTCAGTACTTC
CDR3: CASSTQGVVDIQYF

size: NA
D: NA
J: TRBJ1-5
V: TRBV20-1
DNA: TGCAGTGCGATCCCGGGGAGGGGCAATCAGCCCCAGCATTTT
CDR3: CSAIPGRGNQPQHF

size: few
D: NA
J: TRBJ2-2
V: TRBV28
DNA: TGTGCCAGCAGCCCACGGGGTGGGGCGAACACCGGGGAGCTGTTTTTT
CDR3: CASSPRGGANTGELFF